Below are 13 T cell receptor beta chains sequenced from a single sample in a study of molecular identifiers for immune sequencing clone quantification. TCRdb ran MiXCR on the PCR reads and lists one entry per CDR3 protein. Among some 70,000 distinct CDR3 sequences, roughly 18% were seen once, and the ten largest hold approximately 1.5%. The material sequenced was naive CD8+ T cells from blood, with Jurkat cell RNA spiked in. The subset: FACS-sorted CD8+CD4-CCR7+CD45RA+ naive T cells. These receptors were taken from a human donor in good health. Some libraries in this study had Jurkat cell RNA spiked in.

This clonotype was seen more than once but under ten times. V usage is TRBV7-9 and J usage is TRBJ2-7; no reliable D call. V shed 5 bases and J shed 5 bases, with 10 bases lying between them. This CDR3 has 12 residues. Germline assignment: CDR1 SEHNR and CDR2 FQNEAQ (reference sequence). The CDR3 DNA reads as TGTGCCAGCAGCCAGGTCCCTGACGAGCAGTACTTC. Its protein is CASSQVPDEQYF.

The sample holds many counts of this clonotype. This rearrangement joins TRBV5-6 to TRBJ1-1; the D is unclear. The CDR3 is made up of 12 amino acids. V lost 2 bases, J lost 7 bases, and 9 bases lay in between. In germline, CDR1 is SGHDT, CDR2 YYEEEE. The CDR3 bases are TGTGCCAGCAGCTTCCGACGGAATGAAGCTTTCTTT. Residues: CASSFRRNEAFF.

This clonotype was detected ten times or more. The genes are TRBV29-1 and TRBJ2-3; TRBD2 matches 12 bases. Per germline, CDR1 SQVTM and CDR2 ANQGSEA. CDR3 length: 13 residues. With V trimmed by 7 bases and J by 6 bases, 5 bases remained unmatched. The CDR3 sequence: CSALAGGFDTQYF. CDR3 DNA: TGCAGCGCACTAGCGGGAGGTTTTGATACGCAGTATTTT.

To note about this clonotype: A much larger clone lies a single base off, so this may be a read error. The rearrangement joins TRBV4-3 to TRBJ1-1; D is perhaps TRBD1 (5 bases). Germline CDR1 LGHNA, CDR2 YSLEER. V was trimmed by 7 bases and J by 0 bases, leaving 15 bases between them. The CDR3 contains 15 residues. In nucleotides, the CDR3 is TGCGCCAGCAACATCACCACAGGTCTGAACACTGAAGCTTTCTTT. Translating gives CASNITTGLNTEAFF.

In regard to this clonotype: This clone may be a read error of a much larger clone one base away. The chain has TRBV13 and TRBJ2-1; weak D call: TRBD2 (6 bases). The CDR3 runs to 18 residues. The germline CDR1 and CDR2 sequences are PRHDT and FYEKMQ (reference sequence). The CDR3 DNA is TGTGCCAGCAGCTCCCCAGAAATAGCGGATTTCTCCTACAATGAGCAGTCCTTC. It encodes CASSSPEIADFSYNEQSF.

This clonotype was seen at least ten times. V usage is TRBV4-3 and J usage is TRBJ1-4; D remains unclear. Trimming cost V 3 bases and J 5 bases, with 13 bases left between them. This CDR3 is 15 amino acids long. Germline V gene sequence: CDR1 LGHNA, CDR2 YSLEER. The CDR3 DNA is TGCGCCAGCAGCCAGTGGATAACAGAAAATGAAAAACTGTTTTTT. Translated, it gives CASSQWITENEKLFF.

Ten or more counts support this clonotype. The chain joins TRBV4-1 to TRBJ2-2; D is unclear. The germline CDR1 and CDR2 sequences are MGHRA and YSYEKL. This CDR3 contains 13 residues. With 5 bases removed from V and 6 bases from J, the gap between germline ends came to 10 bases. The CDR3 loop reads CASSYAPAGELFF. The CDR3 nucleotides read TGCGCCAGCAGCTATGCGCCGGCCGGGGAGCTGTTTTTT.

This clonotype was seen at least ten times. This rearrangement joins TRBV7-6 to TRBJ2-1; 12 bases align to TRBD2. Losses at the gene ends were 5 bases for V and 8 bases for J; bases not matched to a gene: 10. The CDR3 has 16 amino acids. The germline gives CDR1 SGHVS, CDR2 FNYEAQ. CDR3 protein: CASSPTSGSIVYEQFF. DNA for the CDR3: TGTGCCAGCAGCCCGACTAGCGGGAGTATAGTGTATGAGCAGTTCTTC.

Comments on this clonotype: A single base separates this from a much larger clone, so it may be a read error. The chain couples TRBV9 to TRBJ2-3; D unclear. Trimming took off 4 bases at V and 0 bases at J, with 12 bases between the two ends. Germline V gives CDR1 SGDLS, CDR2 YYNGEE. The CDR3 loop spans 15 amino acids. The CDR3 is CASSPTLTSTDTQYF. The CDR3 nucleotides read TGTGCCAGCAGCCCGACCCTTACTAGCACAGATACGCAGTATTTT.

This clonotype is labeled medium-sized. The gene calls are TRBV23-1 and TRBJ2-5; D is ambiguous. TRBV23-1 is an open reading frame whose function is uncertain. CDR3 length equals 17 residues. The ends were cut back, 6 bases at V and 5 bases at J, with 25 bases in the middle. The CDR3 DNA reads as TGCGCCAGCAGCCATATTTCGCCCCCCCGAGTGGAGGAGACCCAGTACTTC. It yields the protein CASSHISPPRVEETQYF.

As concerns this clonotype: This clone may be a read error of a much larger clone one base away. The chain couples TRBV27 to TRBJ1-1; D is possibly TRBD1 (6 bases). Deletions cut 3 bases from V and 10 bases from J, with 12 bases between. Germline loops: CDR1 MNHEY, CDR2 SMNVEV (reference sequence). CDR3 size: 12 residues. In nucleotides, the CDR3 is TGTGCCAGCAGTTTTTTGGGGGCTGGAGCTTTCTTT. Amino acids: CASSFLGAGAFF.

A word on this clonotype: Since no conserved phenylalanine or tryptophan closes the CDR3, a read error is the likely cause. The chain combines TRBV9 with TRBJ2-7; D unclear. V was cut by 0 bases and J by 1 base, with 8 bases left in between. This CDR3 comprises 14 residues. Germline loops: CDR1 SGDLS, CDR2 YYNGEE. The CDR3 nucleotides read TGTGCCAGCAGCGTAGGGGCAGGTTCCTACGAGCAGTACTCC. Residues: CASSVGAGSYEQYS.

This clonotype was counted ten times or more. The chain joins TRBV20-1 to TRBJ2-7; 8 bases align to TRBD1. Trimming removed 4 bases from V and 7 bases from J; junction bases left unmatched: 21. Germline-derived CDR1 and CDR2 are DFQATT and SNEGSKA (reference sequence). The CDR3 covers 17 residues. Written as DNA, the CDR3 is TGCAGTGCTACTACCATCTTTGGACAGGGCCTTCCGGGTGAGCAGTACTTC. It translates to CSATTIFGQGLPGEQYF.